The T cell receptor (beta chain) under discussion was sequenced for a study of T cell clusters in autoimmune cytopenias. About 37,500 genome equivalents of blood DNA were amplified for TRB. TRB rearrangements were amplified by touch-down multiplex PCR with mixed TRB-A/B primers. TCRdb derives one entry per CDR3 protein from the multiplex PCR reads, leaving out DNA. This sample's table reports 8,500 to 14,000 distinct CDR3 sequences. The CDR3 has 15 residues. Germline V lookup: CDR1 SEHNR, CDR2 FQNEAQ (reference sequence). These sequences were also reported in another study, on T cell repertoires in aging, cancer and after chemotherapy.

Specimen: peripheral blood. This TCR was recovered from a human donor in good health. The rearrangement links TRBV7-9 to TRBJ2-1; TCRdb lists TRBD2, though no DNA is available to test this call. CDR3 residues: CASSLELAGTNEQFF.